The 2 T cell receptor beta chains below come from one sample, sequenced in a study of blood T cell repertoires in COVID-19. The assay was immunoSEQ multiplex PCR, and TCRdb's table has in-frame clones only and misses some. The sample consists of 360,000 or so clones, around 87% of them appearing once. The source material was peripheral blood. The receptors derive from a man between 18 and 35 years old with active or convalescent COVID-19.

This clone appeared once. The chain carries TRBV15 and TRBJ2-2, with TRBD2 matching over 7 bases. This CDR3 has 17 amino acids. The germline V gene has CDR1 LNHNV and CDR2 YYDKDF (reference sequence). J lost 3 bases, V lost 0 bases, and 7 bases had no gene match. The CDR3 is CATSRDRQGGYTGELFF. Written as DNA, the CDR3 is TGTGCCACCAGCAGAGATAGGCAGGGAGGGTACACCGGGGAGCTGTTTTTT.

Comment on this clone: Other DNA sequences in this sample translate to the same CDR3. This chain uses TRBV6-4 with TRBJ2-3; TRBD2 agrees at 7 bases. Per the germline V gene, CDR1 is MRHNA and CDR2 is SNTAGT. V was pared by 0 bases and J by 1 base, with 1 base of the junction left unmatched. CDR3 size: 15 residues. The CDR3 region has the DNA TGTGCCAGCAGTGACTCGGGGGGGGGCACAGATACGCAGTATTTT. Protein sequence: CASSDSGGGTDTQYF.